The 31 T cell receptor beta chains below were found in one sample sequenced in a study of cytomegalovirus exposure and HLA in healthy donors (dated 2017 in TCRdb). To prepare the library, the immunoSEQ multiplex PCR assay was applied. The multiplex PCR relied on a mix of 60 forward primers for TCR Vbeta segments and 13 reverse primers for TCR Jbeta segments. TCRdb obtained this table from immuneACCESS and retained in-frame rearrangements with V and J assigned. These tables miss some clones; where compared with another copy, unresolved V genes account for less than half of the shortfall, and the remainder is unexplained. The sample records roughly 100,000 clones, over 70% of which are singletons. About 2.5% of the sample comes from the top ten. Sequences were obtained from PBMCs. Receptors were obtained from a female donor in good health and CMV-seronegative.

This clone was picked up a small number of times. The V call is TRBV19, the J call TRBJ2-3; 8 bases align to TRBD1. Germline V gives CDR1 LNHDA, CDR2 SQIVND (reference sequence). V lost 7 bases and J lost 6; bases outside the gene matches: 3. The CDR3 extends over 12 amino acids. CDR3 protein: CASNNRGDTQYF. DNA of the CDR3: TGTGCCAGTAATAACAGGGGGGATACGCAGTATTTT.

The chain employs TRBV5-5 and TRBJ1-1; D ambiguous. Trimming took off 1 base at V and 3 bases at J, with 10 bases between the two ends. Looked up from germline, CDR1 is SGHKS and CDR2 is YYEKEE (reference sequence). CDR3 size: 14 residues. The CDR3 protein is CASSLIGADTEAFF. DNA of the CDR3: TGTGCCAGCAGCTTGATCGGAGCGGACACTGAAGCTTTCTTT.

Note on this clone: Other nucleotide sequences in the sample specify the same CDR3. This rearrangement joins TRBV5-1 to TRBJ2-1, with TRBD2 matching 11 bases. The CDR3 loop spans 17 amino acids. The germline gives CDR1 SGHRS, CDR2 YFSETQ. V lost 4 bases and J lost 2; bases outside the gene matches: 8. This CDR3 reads CASSPWLAGGTYNEQFF. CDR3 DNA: TGCGCCAGCAGCCCCTGGCTAGCGGGAGGCACCTACAATGAGCAGTTCTTC.

In DNA form, the CDR3 reads TGTGCCAGCAGTCTAGCGGGAGGGTACAATGAGCAGTTCTTC. This gives the protein CASSLAGGYNEQFF. The chain is built from TRBV7-9 and TRBJ2-1, with 12 bases lining up with TRBD2. V lost 6 bases, J lost 4 bases, and 1 base stayed unmatched. Germline CDR1 and CDR2: SEHNR and FQNEAQ (reference sequence). The CDR3 runs 14 residues.

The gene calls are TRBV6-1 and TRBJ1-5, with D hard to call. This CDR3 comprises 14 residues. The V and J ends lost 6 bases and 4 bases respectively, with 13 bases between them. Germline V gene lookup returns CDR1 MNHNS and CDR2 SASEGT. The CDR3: CASRGPGWNQPQHF. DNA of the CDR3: TGTGCCAGCAGGGGCCCGGGATGGAATCAGCCCCAGCATTTT.

The CDR3 here is CASSSTAPGLAGADTQYF. The CDR3 coding sequence is TGTGCCAGCAGTTCGACAGCCCCGGGACTAGCGGGAGCGGATACGCAGTATTTT. V is TRBV28 and J is TRBJ2-3, with TRBD2 matching 14 bases. The CDR3 is made up of 18 amino acids. Germline assignment: CDR1 MDHEN and CDR2 SYDVKM. V shed 4 bases, J shed 6 bases, and the junction held 12 bases outside the gene matches.

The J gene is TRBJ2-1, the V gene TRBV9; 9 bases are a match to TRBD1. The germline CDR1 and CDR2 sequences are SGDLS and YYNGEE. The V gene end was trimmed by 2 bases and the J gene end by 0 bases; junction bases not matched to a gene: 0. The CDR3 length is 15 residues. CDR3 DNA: TGTGCCAGCAGCGTGACAGGGGGCTCCTACAATGAGCAGTTCTTC. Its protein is CASSVTGGSYNEQFF.

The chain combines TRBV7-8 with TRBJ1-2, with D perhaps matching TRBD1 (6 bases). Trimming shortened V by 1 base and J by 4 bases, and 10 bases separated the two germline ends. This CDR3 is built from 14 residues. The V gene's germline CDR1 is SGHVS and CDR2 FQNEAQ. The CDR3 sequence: CASSLGTAFYGYTF. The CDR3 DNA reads TGTGCCAGCAGCTTAGGGACAGCCTTCTATGGCTACACCTTC. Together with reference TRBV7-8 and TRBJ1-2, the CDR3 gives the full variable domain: GAGVSQSPRYKVAKRGQDVALRCDPISGHVSLFWYQQALGQGPEFLTYFQNEAQLDKSGLPSDRFFAERPEGSVSTLKIQRTQQEDSAVYLCASSLGTAFYGYTFGSGTRLTVV.

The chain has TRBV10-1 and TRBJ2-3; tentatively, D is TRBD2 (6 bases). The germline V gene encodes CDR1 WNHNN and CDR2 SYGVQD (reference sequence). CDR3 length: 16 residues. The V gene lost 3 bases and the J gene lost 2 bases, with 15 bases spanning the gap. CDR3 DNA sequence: TGCGCCAGCAGTGATGGTAGGAGGGCTTACACAGATACGCAGTATTTT. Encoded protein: CASSDGRRAYTDTQYF.

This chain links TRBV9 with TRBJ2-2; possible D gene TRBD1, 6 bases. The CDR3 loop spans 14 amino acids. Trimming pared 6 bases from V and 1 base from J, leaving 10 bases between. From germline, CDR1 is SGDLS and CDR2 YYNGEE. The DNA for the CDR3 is TGTGCCAGCACCCGACAGGTGAACACCGGGGAGCTGTTTTTT. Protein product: CASTRQVNTGELFF.

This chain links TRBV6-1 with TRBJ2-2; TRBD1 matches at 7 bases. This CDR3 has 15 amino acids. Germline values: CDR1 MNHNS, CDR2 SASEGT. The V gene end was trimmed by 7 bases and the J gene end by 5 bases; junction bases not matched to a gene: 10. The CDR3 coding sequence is TGTGCCAGCAAAAACCGGGACAGTGGGACCGGGGAGCTGTTTTTT. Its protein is CASKNRDSGTGELFF.

CDR3 nucleotide sequence: TGTGCCAGCACCCTTAAAACCGAGGGAAACACTGAAGCTTTCTTT. It codes for CASTLKTEGNTEAFF. The chain combines TRBV5-6 with TRBJ1-1; D uncertain. In germline, CDR1 is SGHDT, CDR2 YYEEEE. Trimming took off 6 bases at V and 2 bases at J, with 17 bases between the two ends. CDR3 length equals 15 residues.

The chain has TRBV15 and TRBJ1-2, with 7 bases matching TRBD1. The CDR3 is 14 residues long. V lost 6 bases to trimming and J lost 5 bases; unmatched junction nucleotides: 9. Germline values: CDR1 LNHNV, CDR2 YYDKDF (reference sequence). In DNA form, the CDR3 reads TGTGCCACCAGATTGACAGGGTCCCCTTATGGCTACACCTTC. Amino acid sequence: CATRLTGSPYGYTF.

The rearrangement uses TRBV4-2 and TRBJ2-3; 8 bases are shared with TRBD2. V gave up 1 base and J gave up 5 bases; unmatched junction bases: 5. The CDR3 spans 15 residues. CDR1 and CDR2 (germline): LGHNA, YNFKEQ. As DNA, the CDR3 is TGTGCCAGCAGCCAAGGTCGGGAGGGCCAAGATACGCAGTATTTT. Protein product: CASSQGREGQDTQYF.

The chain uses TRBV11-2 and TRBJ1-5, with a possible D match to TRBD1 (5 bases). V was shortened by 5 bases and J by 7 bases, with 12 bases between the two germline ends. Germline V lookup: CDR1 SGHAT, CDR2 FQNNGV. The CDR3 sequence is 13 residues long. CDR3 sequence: CASSPGREQPQHF. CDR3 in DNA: TGTGCCAGCAGCCCGGGCAGGGAACAGCCCCAGCATTTT.

The CDR3 reads CASSQRRGTGGTYEQYF. The DNA of the CDR3 is TGTGCCAGCAGCCAAAGGAGGGGGACAGGAGGTACCTACGAGCAGTACTTC. The V and J genes are TRBV14 and TRBJ2-7; 8 bases are a match to TRBD1. Germline V gene lookup returns CDR1 SGHDN and CDR2 FVKESK. V gave up 2 bases and J gave up 2 bases; unmatched junction bases: 11. This CDR3 is 17 amino acids long.

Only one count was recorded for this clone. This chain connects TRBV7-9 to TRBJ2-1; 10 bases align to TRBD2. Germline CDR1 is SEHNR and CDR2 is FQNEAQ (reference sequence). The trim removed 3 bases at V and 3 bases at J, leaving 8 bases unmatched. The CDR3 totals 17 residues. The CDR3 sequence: CASSFGGLAGVYNEQFF. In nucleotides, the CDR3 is TGTGCCAGCAGCTTTGGCGGGCTAGCGGGAGTCTACAATGAGCAGTTCTTC.

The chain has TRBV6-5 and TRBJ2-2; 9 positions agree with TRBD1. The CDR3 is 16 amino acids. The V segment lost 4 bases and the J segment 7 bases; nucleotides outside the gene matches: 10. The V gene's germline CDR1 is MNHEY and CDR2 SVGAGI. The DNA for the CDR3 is TGTGCCAGCAGTTTGGTTGGACAGGGGAAGGGCGGGGAGCTGTTTTTT. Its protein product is CASSLVGQGKGGELFF.

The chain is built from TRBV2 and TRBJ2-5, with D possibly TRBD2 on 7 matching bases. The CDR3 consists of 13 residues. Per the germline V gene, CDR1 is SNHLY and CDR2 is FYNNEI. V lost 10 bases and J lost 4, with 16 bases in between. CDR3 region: CATQRGGGETQYF. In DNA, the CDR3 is TGTGCCACTCAAAGGGGGGGCGGAGAGACCCAGTACTTC.

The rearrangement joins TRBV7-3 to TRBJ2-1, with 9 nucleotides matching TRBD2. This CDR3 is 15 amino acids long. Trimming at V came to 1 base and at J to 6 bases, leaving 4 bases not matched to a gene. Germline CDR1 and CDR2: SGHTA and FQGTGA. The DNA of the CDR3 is TGTGCCAGCAGCTTAATGACTAGCGGACCCAATGAGCAGTTCTTC. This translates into CASSLMTSGPNEQFF.

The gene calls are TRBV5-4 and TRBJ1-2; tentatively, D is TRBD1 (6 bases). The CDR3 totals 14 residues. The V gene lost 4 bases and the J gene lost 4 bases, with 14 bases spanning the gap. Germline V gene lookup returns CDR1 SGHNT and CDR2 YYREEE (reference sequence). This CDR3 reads CASSLSGHFYGYTF. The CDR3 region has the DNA TGTGCCAGCAGCCTTTCGGGACACTTCTATGGCTACACCTTC.

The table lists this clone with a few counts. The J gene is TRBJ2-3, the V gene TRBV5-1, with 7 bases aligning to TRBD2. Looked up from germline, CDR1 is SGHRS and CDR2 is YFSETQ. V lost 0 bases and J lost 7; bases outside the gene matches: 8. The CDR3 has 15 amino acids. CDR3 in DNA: TGCGCCAGCAGCTTGGAGGCGGGAGCGGGGAATACGCAGTATTTT. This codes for CASSLEAGAGNTQYF.

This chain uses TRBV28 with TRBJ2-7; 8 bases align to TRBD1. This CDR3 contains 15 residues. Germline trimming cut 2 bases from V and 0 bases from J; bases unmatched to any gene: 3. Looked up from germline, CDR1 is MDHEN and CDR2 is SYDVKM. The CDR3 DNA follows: TGTGCCAGCAGTTTAATGGGACAGGTCTCCTACGAGCAGTACTTC. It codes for CASSLMGQVSYEQYF.

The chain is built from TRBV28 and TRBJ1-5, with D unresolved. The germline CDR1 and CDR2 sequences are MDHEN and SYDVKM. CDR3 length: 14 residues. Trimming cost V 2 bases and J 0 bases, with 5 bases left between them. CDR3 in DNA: TGTGCCAGCAGTTTAACAACTAGCAATCAGCCCCAGCATTTT. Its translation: CASSLTTSNQPQHF.

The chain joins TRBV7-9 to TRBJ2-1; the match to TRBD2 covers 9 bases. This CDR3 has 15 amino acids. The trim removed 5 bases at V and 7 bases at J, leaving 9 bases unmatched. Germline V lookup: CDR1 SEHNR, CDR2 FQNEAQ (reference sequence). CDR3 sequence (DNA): TGTGCCAGCAGCCAGCGGAGCGGGAGGAAGAATGAGCAGTTCTTC. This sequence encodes CASSQRSGRKNEQFF.

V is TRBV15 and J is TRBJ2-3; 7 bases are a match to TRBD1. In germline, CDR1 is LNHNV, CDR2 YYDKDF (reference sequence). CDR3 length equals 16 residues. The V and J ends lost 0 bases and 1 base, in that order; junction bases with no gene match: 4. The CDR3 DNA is TGTGCCACCAGCAGAGATGGCCAGGGGGGCACAGATACGCAGTATTTT. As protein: CATSRDGQGGTDTQYF.

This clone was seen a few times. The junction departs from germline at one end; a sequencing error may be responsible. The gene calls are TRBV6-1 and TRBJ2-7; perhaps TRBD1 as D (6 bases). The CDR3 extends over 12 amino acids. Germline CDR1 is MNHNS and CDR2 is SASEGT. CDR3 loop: CASGEFQGEQYF. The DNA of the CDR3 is TGTGCCAGCGGTGAGTTTCAGGGGGAGCAGTACTTC.

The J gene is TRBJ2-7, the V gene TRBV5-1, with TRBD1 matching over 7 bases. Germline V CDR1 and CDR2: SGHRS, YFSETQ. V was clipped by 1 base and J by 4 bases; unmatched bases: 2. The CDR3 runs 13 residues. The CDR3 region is CASSLNRGYEQYF. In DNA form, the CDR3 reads TGCGCCAGCAGCTTGAACAGGGGTTACGAGCAGTACTTC.

The CDR3 loop reads CASSLGTDLAKNIQYF. The CDR3 bases are TGTGCCAGCAGCTTGGGTACAGACCTAGCCAAAAACATTCAGTACTTC. The genes are TRBV5-8 and TRBJ2-4; D not resolved. The germline V and J ends were trimmed by 0 bases and 0 bases, with 10 bases remaining between them. Germline V gives CDR1 SGHTS, CDR2 YDEGEE. This CDR3 has 16 amino acids.

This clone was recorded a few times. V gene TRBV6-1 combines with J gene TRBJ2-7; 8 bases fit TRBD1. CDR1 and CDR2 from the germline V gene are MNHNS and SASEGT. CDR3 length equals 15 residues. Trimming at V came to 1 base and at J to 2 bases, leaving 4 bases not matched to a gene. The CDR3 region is CASSEVGTGPYEQYF. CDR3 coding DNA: TGTGCCAGCAGTGAAGTTGGGACAGGCCCCTACGAGCAGTACTTC.

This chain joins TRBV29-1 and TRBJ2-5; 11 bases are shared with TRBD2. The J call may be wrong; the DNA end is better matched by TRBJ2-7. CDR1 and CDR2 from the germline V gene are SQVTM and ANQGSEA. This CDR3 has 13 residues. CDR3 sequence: CSVVTSGGYEQYF. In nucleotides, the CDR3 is TGCAGCGTTGTAACTAGCGGGGGCTACGAGCAGTACTTC.